The 32 T cell receptor beta chains in this list originate from one sample, sequenced in a study of tissue T cells after allogeneic stem cell transplantation. The assay was immunoSEQ multiplex PCR, and TCRdb's table has in-frame clones only and misses some. This table has 45,000 to 50,000 clones, nearly 75% appearing once. The sequenced sample consisted of sorted cells pooled from one or two spleens. These receptors were obtained from a pool of C57BL/6 mice in good health.

To note about this clone: The genes are named according to mouse. The read stops 1 residue short of the end of the CDR3; the missing end is completed from the germline J gene. The V call is TRBV31, the J call TRBJ2-3, with D tentatively TRBD2 (6 bases). Germline V gene data show CDR1 as GKSSPN and CDR2 as SITVG. V was clipped by 1 base and J by 4 bases, with 9 bases between them. The CDR3 is 13 residues long. CDR3 sequence: CAWSRLGSETLYF. CDR3 bases read: TGTGCCTGGAGTCGTCTGGGGTCAGAAACGCTGTAT. The complete variable domain, with remaining parts taken from reference TRBV31 and TRBJ2-3, reads AQTIHQWPVAEIKAVGSPLSLGCTIKGKSSPNLYWYWQATGGTLQQLFYSITVGQVESVVQLNLSASRPKDDQFILSTEKLLLSHSGFYLCAWSRLGSETLYFGSGTRLTVL.

In its sample, this clone was seen once. Gene names denote mouse genes. Read data end 1 residue before the CDR3 end; the end is taken from the germline J gene. The chain links TRBV13-2 to TRBJ2-5; D uncertain. CDR3 length: 15 residues. Trimming removed 0 bases at V and 0 bases at J, with 8 bases between. Germline V gene data show CDR1 as NNHNN and CDR2 as SYGAGS (reference sequence). The CDR3 bases that were read are TGTGCCAGCGGTGATGCTGCTATTAACCAAGACACCCAGTAC. Its translation is CASGDAAINQDTQY. The whole CDR3 sequence reads CASGDAAINQDTQYF.

A remark on this clone: Gene names are the mouse ones. The missing CDR3 end, 1 residue past where the read stops, is filled in from the germline J gene. The chain has TRBV13-2 and TRBJ2-2; a weak D match, TRBD1 (5 bases). Germline CDR1 and CDR2: NNHNN and SYGAGS (reference sequence). V lost 0 bases and J lost 7, with 7 bases in between. CDR3 size: 13 residues. The sequenced part of the CDR3 DNA is TGTGCCAGCGGTGATGCAGGGAGCGGGCAGCTCTAC. Its translation: CASGDAGSGQLY. The whole CDR3 sequence reads CASGDAGSGQLYF.

This clone came up once. The germline and genes are mouse ones. Incomplete CDR3 DNA: TGTGCCAGCTCTCGACTGGGGAGGAGAGACACCCAGTAC. This gives the protein CASSRLGRRDTQY. The whole CDR3 protein is CASSRLGRRDTQYF. The chain is built from TRBV12-2 and TRBJ2-5, with TRBD2 matching 8 bases. The read halts 1 residue ahead of the CDR3 end, with the missing end drawn from the germline J gene. Germline V gives CDR1 SGHLS, CDR2 HYDKME. The CDR3 is 14 residues long. V dropped 2 bases and J dropped 5; count of bases not matched to a gene: 5.

Comments on this clone: Gene names and germline refer to mouse. The read ends 1 residue early relative to the CDR3; the germline J gene fills the gap. The chain joins TRBV4 to TRBJ2-7; D not resolved. The length of the CDR3 is 10 residues. Germline lookup yields CDR1 LGHDT and CDR2 YNNKQL (reference sequence). V lost 3 bases and J 6 bases, leaving 3 bases between the germline ends. Partial CDR3 DNA: TGTGCCAGCAGCTACAGTGAACAGTAC. Encoded protein: CASSYSEQY. The CDR3 reads in full as CASSYSEQYF.

This clone was seen only once. Mouse gene names and germline throughout. The read falls 1 residue short of the CDR3 end, and the missing part is taken from the germline J gene. The J gene is TRBJ2-5, the V gene TRBV13-1, with 9 bases aligning to TRBD2. Germline values: CDR1 NSHNY, CDR2 SYGAGN. V was pared by 2 bases and J by 2 bases, with 0 bases of the junction left unmatched. The CDR3 is 14 amino acids. Partial CDR3 DNA: TGTGCCAGCAGTGAACTGGGGGGCCAAGACACCCAGTAC. Encoded protein: CASSELGGQDTQY. The full-length CDR3 reads as CASSELGGQDTQYF.

Points on this clone: Gene names refer to mouse genes. The CDR3 end falls 1 residue outside the read, so it is completed with the germline J gene. V usage is TRBV4 and J usage is TRBJ2-1; a possible D gene is TRBD2 (6 bases). V dropped 5 bases and J dropped 7 bases, with 9 bases sitting between them. The CDR3 contains 12 residues. Looked up from germline, CDR1 is LGHDT and CDR2 is YNNKQL (reference sequence). The sequenced CDR3 bases are TGTGCCAGCAGCCCCGGGGGGGCTGAGCAGTTC. It yields the protein CASSPGGAEQF. In full, the CDR3 reads CASSPGGAEQFF.

As to this clone: The gene symbols are mouse symbols. The read is 1 residue too short to cover the CDR3 end, so that end is filled in from the germline J gene. The gene calls are TRBV14 and TRBJ1-1; 7 bases line up with TRBD1. The CDR3 is 12 amino acids. Germline assignment: CDR1 SGHDT and CDR2 FRDEAV. Trimming took 3 bases from V and 4 from J; bases not matched to a gene: 0. CDR3 DNA (partial): TGTGCCAGCAGTTGGACAGGCACAGAAGTCTTC. Its translation is CASSWTGTEVF. Given in full, the CDR3 is CASSWTGTEVFF.

Of note for this clone: Gene and germline names: mouse. The CDR3 loop reads CASSDARGSAETLYF. The covered CDR3 bases are TGTGCCAGCAGTGATGCGCGGGGTAGTGCAGAAACGCTGTAT. V gene TRBV13-1 combines with J gene TRBJ2-3; D is undetermined. The observed sequence ends 1 residue before the CDR3 terminus, with the missing tail filled in from the germline J gene. Germline loops: CDR1 NSHNY, CDR2 SYGAGN. Trimming left V 0 bases short and J 0 bases short, with 8 bases between. The CDR3 length is 15 residues.

Of note for this clone: Any gene name here is a mouse gene name. The read ends 1 residue shy of where the CDR3 ends; the end is completed using the germline J gene. The chain recombines TRBV2 with TRBJ1-3; the D is unclear. This CDR3 spans 15 amino acids. Trimming cost V 0 bases and J 1 base, with 7 bases left between them. The germline CDR1 and CDR2 sequences are LGHNA and YSYQKL. The CDR3 sequence: CASSQDQQSGNTLYF. The DNA read from the CDR3 is TGTGCCAGCAGCCAAGATCAACAGTCTGGAAATACGCTCTAT.

Comments on this clone: The genes and germline here are from mouse. The CDR3 reads CASGDPGLGGNTGQLYF. CDR3 bases read: TGTGCCAGCGGTGACCCGGGACTGGGGGGAAACACCGGGCAGCTCTAC. The V call is TRBV13-2, the J call TRBJ2-2, with 12 bases matching TRBD2. The read halts 1 residue ahead of the CDR3 end, with the missing end drawn from the germline J gene. V was clipped by 2 bases and J by 1 base; unmatched bases: 3. Germline lookup yields CDR1 NNHNN and CDR2 SYGAGS (reference sequence). There are 17 residues in the CDR3.

With regard to this clone: These gene names are mouse names. The CDR3 end lies 1 residue beyond the end of the read and is filled in from the germline J gene. J is TRBJ2-7 and V is TRBV24; weak D call: TRBD1 (6 bases). The CDR3 loop spans 16 amino acids. Germline V gene data show CDR1 as KGHTA and CDR2 as FRNEEI. The V and J ends lost 0 bases and 4 bases respectively, with 16 bases between them. The covered CDR3 bases are TGTGCCAGCAGTCTGTATCACGGGACAAAAATATATGAACAGTAC. This sequence encodes CASSLYHGTKIYEQY. In full, the CDR3 is CASSLYHGTKIYEQYF.

This clone has a single count. Gene labels here are mouse ones. The sequenced fragment ends 1 residue before the CDR3 boundary, so the rest is inferred from the germline J gene. The chain joins TRBV19 to TRBJ2-5; 7 bases map to TRBD1. The germline V gene encodes CDR1 FNHDT and CDR2 SITEND (reference sequence). Unmatched junction bases numbered 3, after V lost 5 bases and J lost 0 bases. This CDR3 region has 14 residues. CDR3 amino acids: CASSRDSNQDTQYF. CDR3 DNA, as far as it was read: TGTGCCAGCAGCAGGGACAGTAACCAAGACACCCAGTAC.

Remarks on this clone: Gene names denote mouse genes. The sequence runs out 1 residue before the end of the CDR3; the remainder is reconstructed from the germline J gene. The chain links TRBV3 to TRBJ1-4; the D gene is possibly TRBD1 (6 bases). Germline V gene lookup returns CDR1 SNHLY and CDR2 FYNGKV (reference sequence). The V gene lost 2 bases and the J gene lost 3 bases, with 7 bases spanning the gap. This CDR3 has 14 residues. The sequenced CDR3 bases are TGTGCCAGCAGCTTATGGGGGCCCAACGAAAGATTATTT. Translation gives CASSLWGPNERLF. The CDR3 in full is CASSLWGPNERLFF.

Concerning this clone itself: Each gene name is a mouse one. The observed sequence ends 1 residue before the CDR3 terminus, with the missing tail filled in from the germline J gene. The J gene is TRBJ1-2, the V gene TRBV12-2; D is ambiguous. There are 13 residues in the CDR3. Germline loops: CDR1 SGHLS, CDR2 HYDKME. Trimming took off 4 bases at V and 0 bases at J, with 8 bases between the two ends. The sequenced part of the CDR3 DNA is TGTGCCAGCTCCCCGACATCAAACTCCGACTACACC. Protein product: CASSPTSNSDYT. The full CDR3 protein is CASSPTSNSDYTF.

For this clone: Any gene name here is a mouse gene name. The CDR3 sequence is CASSDANAEQFF. CDR3 DNA, as far as it was read: TGTGCCAGCAGTGATGCCAATGCTGAGCAGTTC. This chain uses TRBV13-1 with TRBJ2-1; the D is unclear. The read stops 1 residue short of the end of the CDR3; the missing end is completed from the germline J gene. With 0 bases removed from V and 5 bases from J, the gap between germline ends came to 3 bases. The germline V gene has CDR1 NSHNY and CDR2 SYGAGN. The CDR3 consists of 12 residues.

On this clone itself: Gene names denote mouse genes. The missing CDR3 end, 1 residue past where the read stops, is filled in from the germline J gene. The chain employs TRBV29 and TRBJ1-5; 9 nucleotides line up with TRBD1. Germline values: CDR1 MSHET, CDR2 SYDVDS. This CDR3 region has 16 residues. The V segment lost 0 bases and the J segment 6 bases; nucleotides outside the gene matches: 6. CDR3 bases read: TGTGCTAGCAGTTTATCGCCTGGACAGGGGAGCCAGGCTCCGCTT. It codes for CASSLSPGQGSQAPL. The full-length CDR3 reads as CASSLSPGQGSQAPLF.

A note on this clone: Gene names are mouse gene names. The read falls 1 residue short of the CDR3 end, and the missing part is taken from the germline J gene. V usage is TRBV3 and J usage is TRBJ2-3; D not resolved. This CDR3 spans 14 amino acids. V was pared by 5 bases and J by 3 bases, with 12 bases between. CDR1 and CDR2 (germline): SNHLY, FYNGKV (reference sequence). The CDR3 bases that were read are TGTGCCAGCAGCCCCGTCCCGGGGGCAGAAACGCTGTAT. Translation: CASSPVPGAETLY. The full CDR3 is CASSPVPGAETLYF.

Turning to this clone: The gene names here belong to mouse. The read finishes 1 residue shy of the CDR3 end, and the germline J gene is used to complete it. This sequence joins TRBV3 and TRBJ2-4; 9 bases align to TRBD1. The ends lost 6 bases at V and 4 bases at J; junction bases unmatched: 5. The CDR3 covers 14 residues. Germline lookup yields CDR1 SNHLY and CDR2 FYNGKV (reference sequence). The CDR3: CASSPGTGKNTLYF. Incomplete CDR3 DNA: TGTGCCAGCAGTCCCGGGACAGGGAAAAACACCTTGTAC.

On this clone itself: The gene symbols are mouse symbols. The CDR3 end lies 1 residue beyond the end of the read and is filled in from the germline J gene. The V call is TRBV3, the J call TRBJ2-2, with 10 bases aligning to TRBD2. V lost 3 bases and J lost 0; bases outside the gene matches: 1. Germline CDR1 and CDR2: SNHLY and FYNGKV (reference sequence). The CDR3 loop spans 16 amino acids. CDR3 bases read: TGTGCCAGCAGCTTTACTGGGGGGGCAAACACCGGGCAGCTCTAC. The encoded protein is CASSFTGGANTGQLY. The whole CDR3 protein reads CASSFTGGANTGQLYF. The whole variable domain, remainder taken from reference TRBV3 and TRBJ2-2, is GPKVLQIPSHQIIDMGQMVTLNCDPVSNHLYFYWYKQILGQQMEFLVNFYNGKVMEKSKLFKDQFSVERPDGSYFTLKIQPTALEDSAVYFCASSFTGGANTGQLYFGEGSKLTVL.

In the case of this clone: The genes are named according to mouse. The CDR3 extends 1 residue past the end of the read, so its final part is completed from the germline J gene. V usage is TRBV13-2 and J usage is TRBJ2-1; D uncertain. The CDR3 loop spans 14 amino acids. V gave up 3 bases and J gave up 0 bases, with 7 bases separating them. Germline V gene lookup returns CDR1 NNHNN and CDR2 SYGAGS (reference sequence). The CDR3 spells CASGVTRNYAEQFF. CDR3 DNA (partial): TGTGCCAGCGGTGTGACACGTAACTATGCTGAGCAGTTC.

This clone was seen just once. All gene names here are mouse names. The CDR3 end is not reached by the read, which stops 1 residue before it; the germline J gene fills it in. The V gene is TRBV19, the J gene TRBJ1-3; possibly TRBD1 for D (5 bases). The CDR3 is made up of 13 amino acids. Germline CDR1 and CDR2: FNHDT and SITEND (reference sequence). Trimming stripped 6 bases from V and 0 bases from J, with 7 bases between. This CDR3 is CASTQGSGNTLYF. The covered CDR3 bases are TGTGCCAGCACCCAGGGTTCTGGAAATACGCTCTAT.

Regarding this clone: The gene names here belong to mouse. CDR3: CASSSPGHLNTEVFF. The CDR3 bases that were read are TGTGCCAGCAGCTCACCGGGACACCTAAACACAGAAGTCTTC. The V gene is TRBV4, the J gene TRBJ1-1, with D maybe TRBD1 (6 bases). Read data end 1 residue before the CDR3 end; the end is taken from the germline J gene. Germline lookup yields CDR1 LGHDT and CDR2 YNNKQL (reference sequence). Deletions cut 4 bases from V and 1 base from J, with 13 bases between. The CDR3 has 15 amino acids.

As concerns this clone: Germline and genes here are mouse. The read ends 1 residue shy of where the CDR3 ends; the end is completed using the germline J gene. The V gene is TRBV3, the J gene TRBJ2-7; D is unresolved. Deletions cut 0 bases from V and 6 bases from J, with 6 bases between. This CDR3 contains 12 residues. Germline loops: CDR1 SNHLY, CDR2 FYNGKV (reference sequence). Partial CDR3 DNA: TGTGCCAGCAGCTTAGCTTCTTTTGAACAGTAC. Protein sequence: CASSLASFEQY. The full CDR3 is CASSLASFEQYF.

With regard to this clone: Each gene name is a mouse one. Read sequence stops 1 residue before the CDR3 end, and the germline J gene provides the missing end. The chain joins TRBV13-3 to TRBJ2-4; perhaps TRBD2 as D (6 bases). Between the trimmed V and J ends, which lost 1 base and 3 bases, there was a span of 12 bases. This CDR3 comprises 15 residues. Germline CDR1 and CDR2: NNHDY and SYVADS. CDR3 loop: CASSDLGERQNTLYF. The sequenced part of the CDR3 DNA is TGTGCCAGCAGTGATTTGGGGGAGAGGCAAAACACCTTGTAC.

As concerns this clone: The germline and genes are mouse ones. The read ends 1 residue shy of where the CDR3 ends; the end is completed using the germline J gene. The chain combines TRBV13-3 with TRBJ2-5, with 8 bases lining up with TRBD1. From germline, CDR1 is NNHDY and CDR2 SYVADS. With 1 base clipped from V and 5 bases from J, the junction kept 3 bases outside the gene matches. The CDR3 spans 14 residues. The sequenced part of the CDR3 DNA is TGTGCCAGCAGTGATAGACAGGGGAGAGACACCCAGTAC. As protein: CASSDRQGRDTQY. The whole CDR3 region reads CASSDRQGRDTQYF.

On this clone: Mouse germline and gene names are used. The read falls 1 residue short of the CDR3 end, and the missing part is taken from the germline J gene. The chain links TRBV31 to TRBJ2-2, with 7 nucleotides matching TRBD1. The trim removed 5 bases at V and 4 bases at J, leaving 1 base unmatched. This CDR3 spans 12 amino acids. Germline assignment: CDR1 GKSSPN and CDR2 SITVG. CDR3 DNA, as far as it was read: TGTGCCTGGGACAGGGTCACCGGGCAGCTCTAC. Its translation: CAWDRVTGQLY. The whole CDR3 protein reads CAWDRVTGQLYF.

Comment on this clone: Gene labels here are mouse ones. The read falls 1 residue short of the CDR3 end, and the missing part is taken from the germline J gene. The gene calls are TRBV13-2 and TRBJ2-2; TRBD2 matches 7 bases. CDR3 length equals 15 residues. Germline CDR1 reads NNHNN; CDR2 reads SYGAGS (reference sequence). V lost 1 base and J lost 0; bases outside the gene matches: 0. Incomplete CDR3 DNA: TGTGCCAGCGGTGATCTGGGGGCAAACACCGGGCAGCTCTAC. This encodes CASGDLGANTGQLY. The full CDR3 protein reads CASGDLGANTGQLYF.

This clone was seen a single time. Gene names denote mouse genes. From the germline J gene comes the end of the CDR3, since the read stops 1 residue before it. The chain is built from TRBV1 and TRBJ2-5; D unresolved. V gave up 1 base and J gave up 0 bases, with 5 bases separating them. There are 14 residues in the CDR3. Germline V gene lookup returns CDR1 NSQYPW and CDR2 LRSPGD (reference sequence). CDR3: CTCSAVNNQDTQYF. Partial CDR3 DNA: TGCACCTGCAGTGCAGTCAATAACCAAGACACCCAGTAC.

This clone turned up a few times. Germline and genes here are mouse. The read gets to within 1 residue of the CDR3 end, and the germline J gene fills in the rest. This chain connects TRBV13-2 to TRBJ1-2, with unresolved D. Trimming took off 1 base at V and 0 bases at J, with 10 bases between the two ends. The CDR3 sequence is 15 residues long. Germline values: CDR1 NNHNN, CDR2 SYGAGS (reference sequence). The CDR3 sequence is CASGDRGDSNSDYTF. The part of the CDR3 DNA that was read is TGTGCCAGCGGTGATAGAGGAGATTCAAACTCCGACTACACC.

Worth noting for this clone: Gene names and germline refer to mouse. From the germline J gene comes the end of the CDR3, since the read stops 1 residue before it. This chain joins TRBV13-2 and TRBJ2-1; 9 nucleotides match TRBD2. V lost 0 bases to trimming and J lost 3 bases; unmatched junction nucleotides: 4. This CDR3 spans 16 amino acids. The germline V gene encodes CDR1 NNHNN and CDR2 SYGAGS (reference sequence). This CDR3 is CASGDAGWGGYAEQFF. The sequenced part of the CDR3 DNA is TGTGCCAGCGGTGATGCAGGCTGGGGGGGCTATGCTGAGCAGTTC.

This clone was seen only a few times. The gene names here belong to mouse. The read ends 1 residue shy of where the CDR3 ends; the end is completed using the germline J gene. The chain couples TRBV19 to TRBJ2-1; TRBD1 agrees at 9 bases. CDR3 length: 14 residues. J lost 4 bases, V lost 2 bases, and 1 base had no gene match. The germline CDR1 and CDR2 sequences are FNHDT and SITEND (reference sequence). The CDR3 reads CASSIGTGYAEQFF. The sequenced part of the CDR3 DNA is TGTGCCAGCAGTATCGGGACAGGGTATGCTGAGCAGTTC.